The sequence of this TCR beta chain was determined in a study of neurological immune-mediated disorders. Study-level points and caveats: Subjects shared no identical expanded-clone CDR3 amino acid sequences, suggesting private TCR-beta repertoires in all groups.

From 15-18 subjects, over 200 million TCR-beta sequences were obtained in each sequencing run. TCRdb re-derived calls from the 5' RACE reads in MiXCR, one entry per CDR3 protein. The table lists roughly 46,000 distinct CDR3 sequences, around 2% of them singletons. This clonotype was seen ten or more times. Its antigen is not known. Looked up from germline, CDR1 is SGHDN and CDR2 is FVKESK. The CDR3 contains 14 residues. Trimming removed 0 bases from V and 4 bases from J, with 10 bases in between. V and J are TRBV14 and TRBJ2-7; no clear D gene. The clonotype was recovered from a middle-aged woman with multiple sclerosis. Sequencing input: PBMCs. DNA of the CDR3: TGTGCCAGCAGCCAAGAGCTCCAGTTTTACGAGCAGTACTTC. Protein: CASSQELQFYEQYF.